The source of this T cell receptor (beta chain) is a study of cytomegalovirus exposure and HLA in healthy donors. Findings of the study overall: Most sequenced TCRs were rare (though some public TCRs occurred in many donors). The listing of some 170 TCR beta chains classed them as cytomegalovirus-associated.

A note on this clone: Its antigen is unidentified.

The donors belonged to the approximately 120-subject validation cohort, separate from the approximately 700-subject first cohort. Trimming stripped 1 base from V and 1 base from J, with 7 bases between. The CDR3 extends over 14 amino acids. Per the germline V gene, CDR1 is LNHNV and CDR2 is YYDKDF (reference sequence). Generated by immunoSEQ multiplex PCR, the TCRdb table keeps only in-frame clones and is missing some. Of around 60,000 clones in the sample, 85% to 95% were seen once. The sequencing input was PBMCs. This TCR came from a woman younger than 30 in good health and CMV-seropositive. The genes are TRBV15 and TRBJ1-1; the D is unclear. This chain's CDR3 is CATSRGPGNTEAFF. In DNA, the CDR3 is TGTGCCACCAGCAGAGGGCCAGGGAACACTGAAGCTTTCTTT.